This paragraph reports one T cell receptor beta chain. The V gene lost 3 bases and the J gene lost 11 bases, with 17 bases spanning the gap. Germline CDR1 and CDR2: SNHLY and FYNNEI. CDR3 length equals 14 residues. The entry originates in a study of T cell changes during pregnancy in multiple sclerosis. Clones were sequenced by immunoSEQ multiplex PCR, and TCRdb holds only the in-frame ones, with some missing. This table holds about 21,000 clones, 91% found once. Here the sequenced sample was CD4+ T cells from peripheral blood mononuclear cells, taken in the third trimester of pregnancy. The genes are TRBV2 and TRBJ1-5, with D possibly TRBD1 on 5 matching bases. This TCR came from a female donor with multiple sclerosis, enrolled in a pregnancy study. The CDR3 coding sequence is TGTGCCAGCAGTGAGGGCAGGGCGCGGGGGACCCAGCATTTT. Its protein is CASSEGRARGTQHF.